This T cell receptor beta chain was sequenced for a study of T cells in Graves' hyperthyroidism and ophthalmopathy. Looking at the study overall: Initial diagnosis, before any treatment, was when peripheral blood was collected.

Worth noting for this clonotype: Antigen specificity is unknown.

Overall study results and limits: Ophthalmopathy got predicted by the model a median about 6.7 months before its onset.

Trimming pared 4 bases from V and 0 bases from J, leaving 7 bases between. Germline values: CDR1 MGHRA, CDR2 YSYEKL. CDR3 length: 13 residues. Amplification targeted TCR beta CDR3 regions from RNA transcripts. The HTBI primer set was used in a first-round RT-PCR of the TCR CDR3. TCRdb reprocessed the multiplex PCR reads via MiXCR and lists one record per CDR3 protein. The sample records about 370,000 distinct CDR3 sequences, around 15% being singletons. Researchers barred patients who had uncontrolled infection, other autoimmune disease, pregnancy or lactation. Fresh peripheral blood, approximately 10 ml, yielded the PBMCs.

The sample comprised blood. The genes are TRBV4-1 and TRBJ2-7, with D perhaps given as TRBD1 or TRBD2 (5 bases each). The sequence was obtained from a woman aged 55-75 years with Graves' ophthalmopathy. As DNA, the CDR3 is TGCGCCAGCAGCCGGGACGTCTCCTACGAGCAGTACTTC. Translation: CASSRDVSYEQYF.